The rows below give T cell receptor beta chains drawn from one sample of a study of neurological immune-mediated disorders. TCRdb re-analysed the 5' RACE reads in MiXCR, keeping a single row per CDR3 protein. The sample holds roughly 9,800 distinct CDR3 sequences, more than 20% seen once. Sequencing used CD8+ T cells from blood. These receptors originate from a woman aged 35 to 49 with multiple sclerosis. The CDR3 runs from the conserved cysteine through the conserved F or W. The D gene is left open where the match is weak. Some rows have no size entry. The others give once, few or many, or a class for an expanded clone.

v_call: TRBV5-6; j_call: TRBJ2-7; clone_size: medium-sized; d_call: .; cdr3_nt: TGTGCCAGCAGCGCGGGGTTCTACGAGCAGTACTTC; cdr3_aa: CASSAGFYEQYF
v_call: TRBV5-1; j_call: TRBJ2-1; clone_size: many; d_call: TRBD2; cdr3_nt: TGCGCCAGCAGCCCGCGGACTAGCGGAAAGCAGTTCTTC; cdr3_aa: CASSPRTSGKQFF
v_call: TRBV27; j_call: TRBJ2-1; clone_size: many; d_call: .; cdr3_nt: TGTGCCAGCAGTTATGCCCAGGGGAGTGAGCAGTTCTTC; cdr3_aa: CASSYAQGSEQFF
v_call: TRBV4-1; j_call: TRBJ2-1; clone_size: .; d_call: TRBD2; cdr3_nt: TGCGCCAGCAGCACAGGACTAGCGGGGAAAAATGAGCAGTTCTTC; cdr3_aa: CASSTGLAGKNEQFF
v_call: TRBV7-9; j_call: TRBJ2-5; clone_size: medium-sized; d_call: .; cdr3_nt: TGTGCCAGCAGCTTAACCCAAGTGTTAGGGGATACCCAGTACTTC; cdr3_aa: CASSLTQVLGDTQYF
v_call: TRBV4-1; j_call: TRBJ2-7; clone_size: medium-sized; d_call: .; cdr3_nt: TGCGCCAGCAGCCAAGTAGCATCCTCTTCCTACGAGCAGTACTTC; cdr3_aa: CASSQVASSSYEQYF
v_call: TRBV11-2; j_call: TRBJ2-1; clone_size: many; d_call: TRBD1; cdr3_nt: TGTGCCAGCAGCGGAGACGGGACAGGCAATGAGCAGTTCTTC; cdr3_aa: CASSGDGTGNEQFF
v_call: TRBV6-5; j_call: TRBJ2-3; clone_size: many; d_call: TRBD2; cdr3_nt: TGTGCCAGCAGTTTATTAGCGGGAGGCACAGATACGCAGTATTTT; cdr3_aa: CASSLLAGGTDTQYF
v_call: TRBV11-1; j_call: TRBJ2-1; clone_size: many; d_call: TRBD2; cdr3_nt: TGTGCCAGCAGCTTTGGAGCGGGGGGCTCGAGCTCCTACAATGAGCAGTTCTTC; cdr3_aa: CASSFGAGGSSSYNEQFF
v_call: TRBV12-3/TRBV12-4; j_call: TRBJ1-1; clone_size: many; d_call: .; cdr3_nt: TGTGCCAGCAGTTTCAGTACTGAAGCTTTCTTT; cdr3_aa: CASSFSTEAFF
v_call: TRBV9; j_call: TRBJ2-5; clone_size: many; d_call: .; cdr3_nt: TGTGCCAGCAGCGTAGGCGCAGGGAACCCAGAGACCCAGTACTTC; cdr3_aa: CASSVGAGNPETQYF
v_call: TRBV11-2; j_call: TRBJ2-7; clone_size: few; d_call: .; cdr3_nt: TGTGCCAGCAGCTTAGCGGTTCATTTCTACGAGCAGTACTTC; cdr3_aa: CASSLAVHFYEQYF
v_call: TRBV20-1; j_call: TRBJ2-3; clone_size: many; d_call: TRBD2; cdr3_nt: TGCAGTGCACAAAAGGAGGGGCTAGCGGGGGTAGCAGATACGCAGTATTTT; cdr3_aa: CSAQKEGLAGVADTQYF
v_call: TRBV12-3/TRBV12-4; j_call: TRBJ1-5; clone_size: .; d_call: .; cdr3_nt: TGTGCCAGCAGCCCAAGGGATTCTAGCAATCAGCCCCAGCATTTT; cdr3_aa: CASSPRDSSNQPQHF
v_call: TRBV5-1; j_call: TRBJ1-5; clone_size: .; d_call: .; cdr3_nt: TGCGCCAGCAGCGACGGACGGACGAATCAGCCCCAGCATTTT; cdr3_aa: CASSDGRTNQPQHF
v_call: TRBV15; j_call: TRBJ1-6; clone_size: many; d_call: TRBD1; cdr3_nt: TGTGCCACCAGCAGTCGGGACAGCTATAATTCACCCCTCCACTTT; cdr3_aa: CATSSRDSYNSPLHF
v_call: TRBV29-1; j_call: TRBJ1-4; clone_size: medium-sized; d_call: .; cdr3_nt: TGCAGCGTCCCGGGGGGCGAAAACCCCAATGAAAAACTGTTTTTT; cdr3_aa: CSVPGGENPNEKLFF
v_call: TRBV15; j_call: TRBJ2-2; clone_size: few; d_call: .; cdr3_nt: TGTGCCACCAGCAGAGAAGTAACCGGGGAGCTGTTTTTT; cdr3_aa: CATSREVTGELFF
v_call: TRBV27; j_call: TRBJ1-5; clone_size: .; d_call: .; cdr3_nt: TGTGCCAGCCGCGAGCGGTACAATCAGCCCCAGCATTTT; cdr3_aa: CASRERYNQPQHF
v_call: TRBV20-1; j_call: TRBJ1-1; clone_size: .; d_call: .; cdr3_nt: TGCAGTGCTAGAGATGGGGGGAACACTGAAGCTTTCTTT; cdr3_aa: CSARDGGNTEAFF
v_call: TRBV25-1; j_call: TRBJ2-7; clone_size: medium-sized; d_call: .; cdr3_nt: TGTGCCAGCAGTGAGGAGGAGCAGTACTTC; cdr3_aa: CASSEEEQYF
v_call: TRBV11-2; j_call: TRBJ2-3; clone_size: many; d_call: .; cdr3_nt: TGTGCCAGCAGCCTGACTGTGGCGGATAGAAAACCTAGCACAGATACGCAGTATTTT; cdr3_aa: CASSLTVADRKPSTDTQYF
v_call: TRBV18; j_call: TRBJ1-5; clone_size: .; d_call: .; cdr3_nt: TGTGCCAGCTCAGACGGACATAGGAATCAGCCCCAGCATTTT; cdr3_aa: CASSDGHRNQPQHF
v_call: TRBV20-1; j_call: TRBJ1-5; clone_size: medium-sized; d_call: .; cdr3_nt: TGCAGTGCTAGAGTGGGGGAGGGTCAGCCCCAGCATTTT; cdr3_aa: CSARVGEGQPQHF
v_call: TRBV27; j_call: TRBJ1-2; clone_size: many; d_call: .; cdr3_nt: TGTGCCAGCAGTTTTAGATCAACAGTCGGCGGCTACACCTTC; cdr3_aa: CASSFRSTVGGYTF
v_call: TRBV9; j_call: TRBJ2-2; clone_size: many; d_call: TRBD1; cdr3_nt: TGTGCCAGCAGCGCGAAGACAGGGGGTCGGACCGGGGAGCTGTTTTTT; cdr3_aa: CASSAKTGGRTGELFF
v_call: TRBV10-3; j_call: TRBJ2-6; clone_size: medium-sized; d_call: .; cdr3_nt: TGTGCCATCAAAAATCCATTCTCTGGGGCCAACGTCCTGACTTTC; cdr3_aa: CAIKNPFSGANVLTF
v_call: TRBV6-5; j_call: TRBJ2-3; clone_size: .; d_call: TRBD2; cdr3_nt: TGTGCCAGCAGTTACCATCTGGGACTAGCGGGGGGGGCAGATACGCAGTATTTT; cdr3_aa: CASSYHLGLAGGADTQYF
v_call: TRBV29-1; j_call: TRBJ2-7; clone_size: .; d_call: .; cdr3_nt: TGCAGCGCCCTCAGGAGGGGGGGTTACGAGCAGTACTTC; cdr3_aa: CSALRRGGYEQYF
v_call: TRBV5-1; j_call: TRBJ2-7; clone_size: medium-sized; d_call: .; cdr3_nt: TGCGCCAGCAGCTTGGACTGGGGCTCCTACGAGCAGTACTTC; cdr3_aa: CASSLDWGSYEQYF
v_call: TRBV5-1; j_call: TRBJ2-7; clone_size: many; d_call: .; cdr3_nt: TGCGCCAGCAGCTCCCCGGGACCCTACTCCTACGAGCAGTACTTC; cdr3_aa: CASSSPGPYSYEQYF
v_call: TRBV11-2; j_call: TRBJ2-1; clone_size: .; d_call: TRBD1; cdr3_nt: TGTGCCAGCACCCTGTGGACAGGGAATGAGCAGTTCTTC; cdr3_aa: CASTLWTGNEQFF